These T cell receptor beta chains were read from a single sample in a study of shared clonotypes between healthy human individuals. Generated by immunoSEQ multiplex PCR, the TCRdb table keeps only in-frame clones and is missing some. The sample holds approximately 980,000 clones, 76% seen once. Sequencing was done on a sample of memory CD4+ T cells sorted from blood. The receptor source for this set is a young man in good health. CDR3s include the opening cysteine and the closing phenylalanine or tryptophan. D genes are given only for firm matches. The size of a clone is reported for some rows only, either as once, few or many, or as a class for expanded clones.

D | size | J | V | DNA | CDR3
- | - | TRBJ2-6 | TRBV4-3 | TGCGCCAGCAGCACAGATTCTGGGGCCAACGTCCTGACTTTC | CASSTDSGANVLTF
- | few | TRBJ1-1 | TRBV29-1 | TGCAGCGGGAAAGAGAGCACTGAAGCTTTCTTT | CSGKESTEAFF
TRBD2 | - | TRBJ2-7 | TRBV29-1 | TGCAGCGTTGAAGGGACTAGCGACTCCTACGAGCAGTACTTC | CSVEGTSDSYEQYF
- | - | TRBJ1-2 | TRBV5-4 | TGTGCCAGCAGCTTCGGCCTAGAGGTTGGCTACACCTTC | CASSFGLEVGYTF
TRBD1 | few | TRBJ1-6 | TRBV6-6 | TGTGCCAGCAGTTACGGACAGGGCAATTCACCCCTCCACTTT | CASSYGQGNSPLHF
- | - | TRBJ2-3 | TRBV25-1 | TGTGCCAGCAGTGAATTAGCCAGGGGTGAGGATACGCAGTATTTT | CASSELARGEDTQYF
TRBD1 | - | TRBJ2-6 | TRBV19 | TGTGCCAGTAGTAATCTTCGACAGGGCGGTCCTCGGAGCTCTGGGGCCAACGTCCTGACTTTC | CASSNLRQGGPRSSGANVLTF
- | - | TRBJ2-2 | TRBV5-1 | TGCGCCAGCAGCTTGATAGGGGAGAACACCGGGGAGCTGTTTTTT | CASSLIGENTGELFF
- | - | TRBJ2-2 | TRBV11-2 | TGTGCCAGCAGCTTAGGGAGTCGGCAGCGGGAGCTGTTTTTT | CASSLGSRQRELFF
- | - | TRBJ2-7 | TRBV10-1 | TGCGCCAGCAGTGATCAGGGTTTTGGGAACGAGCAGTACTTC | CASSDQGFGNEQYF
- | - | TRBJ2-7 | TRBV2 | TGTGCCAGCAGGGGTGGGCCCTACGAGCAGTACTTC | CASRGGPYEQYF
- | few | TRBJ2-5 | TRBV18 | TGTGCCAGCTCCACCTCGGGGCAACGGGGGGAGACCCAGTACTTC | CASSTSGQRGETQYF
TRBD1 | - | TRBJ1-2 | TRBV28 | TGTGCCAGCAGTCCCACCGGGACAGGGAACTATGGCTACACCTTC | CASSPTGTGNYGYTF
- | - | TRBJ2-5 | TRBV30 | TGTGCCTGGAGTGGAGGGAGTGAGACCCAGTACTTC | CAWSGGSETQYF
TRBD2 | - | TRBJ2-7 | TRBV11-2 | TGTGCCAGCAGCCCGCGGACTAGCGGGGGCGAGCAGTACTTC | CASSPRTSGGEQYF
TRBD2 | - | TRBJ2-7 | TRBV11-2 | TGTGCCAGCAGCGACGCCGGGGGGATGAGCTACGAGCAGTACTTC | CASSDAGGMSYEQYF
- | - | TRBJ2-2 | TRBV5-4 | TGTGCCATCCCACTTCGGCCCGGGGCAGACGGGGAGCTGTTTTTT | CAIPLRPGADGELFF
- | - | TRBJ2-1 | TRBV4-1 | TGCGCCAGCAGCCCTAGACTAACACAGGGAGCAGGCAATGAGCAGTTCTTC | CASSPRLTQGAGNEQFF
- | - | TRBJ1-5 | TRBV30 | TGTGCCTGGGGGCCAGACAGAGATCAGCCCCAGCATTTT | CAWGPDRDQPQHF
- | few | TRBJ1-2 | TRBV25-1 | TGTGCCAGCAGGCCGCAGGGGTTGTACTATGGCTACACCTTC | CASRPQGLYYGYTF
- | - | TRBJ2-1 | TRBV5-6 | TGTGCCAGCAGCTTGGGCCGACTTACTTACAATGAGCAGTTCTTC | CASSLGRLTYNEQFF
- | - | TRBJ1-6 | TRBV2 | TGTGCCAGCATGGCGGATTATTCACCCCTCCACTTT | CASMADYSPLHF
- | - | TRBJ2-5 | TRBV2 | TGTGCCAGCAGTGCAGGGACAAAGCCCCAAGAGACCCAGTACTTC | CASSAGTKPQETQYF
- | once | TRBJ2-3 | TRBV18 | TGTGCCAGCTTCGGGTATGATACGCAGTATTTT | CASFGYDTQYF
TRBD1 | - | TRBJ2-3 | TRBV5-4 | TGTGCCAGCAGCTTTTCGACAGGGTTAGCAAACACGCAGTATTTT | CASSFSTGLANTQYF
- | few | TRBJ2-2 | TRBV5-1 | TGCGCCAGCAGCTTACTCGGCCAGGAGTTGGCCGGGGAGCTGTTTTTT | CASSLLGQELAGELFF
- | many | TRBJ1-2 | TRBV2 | TGTGCCAGCAGTACCGGGCGCTCCACAGGGTCAGGCTACACCTTC | CASSTGRSTGSGYTF
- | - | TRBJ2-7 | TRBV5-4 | TGTGCCAGCAGCTCTCAGACAGGAAGGGCCTACGAGCAGTACTTC | CASSSQTGRAYEQYF
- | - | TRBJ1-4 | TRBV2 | TGTGCCAGCAGTATTCGACAGAATAGAAAAGAAAAACTGTTTTTT | CASSIRQNRKEKLFF
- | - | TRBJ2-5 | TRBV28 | TGTGCCAGCAGTTCTGGGCAAGCGGAGACCCAGTACTTC | CASSSGQAETQYF
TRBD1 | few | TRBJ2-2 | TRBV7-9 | TGTGCCACCCCGCTTTGGGGACAGGGGGTCACCGGGGAGCTGTTTTTT | CATPLWGQGVTGELFF
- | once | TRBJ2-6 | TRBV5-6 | TGTGCCAGCAGCGTTGGGTTGTCTGGGGCCAACGTCCTGACTTTC | CASSVGLSGANVLTF
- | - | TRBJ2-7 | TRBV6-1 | TGTGCCAGCAGCCGGGACGGCACCTACGAGCAGTACTTC | CASSRDGTYEQYF
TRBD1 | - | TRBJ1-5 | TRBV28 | TGTGCCAGCAGAATCACAGGGGGCACCAGCAATCAGCCCCAGCATTTT | CASRITGGTSNQPQHF
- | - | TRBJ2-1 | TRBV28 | TGTGCCAGCAGTTCCCCGGACAGCAATGAGCAGTTCTTC | CASSSPDSNEQFF
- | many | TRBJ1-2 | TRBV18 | TGTGCCAGCTCACCAGGCCCACAGGACTATGGCTACACCTTC | CASSPGPQDYGYTF
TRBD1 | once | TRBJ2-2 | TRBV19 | TGTGCCAGTAGTGTTCTACAGGGGGCAAGTTTCACCGGGGAGCTGTTTTTT | CASSVLQGASFTGELFF
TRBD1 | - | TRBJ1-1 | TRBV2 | TGTGCCAGCCTCTCGCCCGGGACAGGGCACACTGAAGCTTTCTTT | CASLSPGTGHTEAFF